These T cell receptor beta chains were read from a single sample in a study of T cells after yellow fever vaccination. TCRdb reprocessed the 5' RACE reads with MiXCR, giving one entry per CDR3 protein. The sample holds about 310,000 distinct CDR3 sequences; more than 3% are singletons and the top ten take 20% to 30%. Material: PBMCs, obtained on the day of the yellow fever booster vaccination. The source of these receptors is a man younger than 30 who received the YFV17D yellow fever vaccine. The CDR3 runs from the conserved cysteine through the conserved F or W. Each record gives: clone size, J gene, D gene, V gene, CDR3 DNA, CDR3 protein. A D gene is named only where the DNA matches it firmly. Size is omitted from some rows. Given values are once, few, many or a class for expanded clones.

many,TRBJ1-5,TRBD1,TRBV5-1,TGCGCCAGCAGCACGACAGGGGGAAATCAGCCCCAGCATTTT,CASSTTGGNQPQHF
NA,TRBJ2-3,TRBD2,TRBV20-1,TGCAGTGCCACCACGGGACTAGCGCGCACAGATACGCAGTATTTT,CSATTGLARTDTQYF
many,TRBJ2-5,TRBD1,TRBV6-5,TGTGCCAGCAGTCTTGCAGGGGGCGGTCAAGAGACCCAGTACTTC,CASSLAGGGQETQYF
NA,TRBJ1-2,TRBD1,TRBV11-2,TGTGCCAGCAGCTTAGCGGGACAGGGGGTGAACACCTTC,CASSLAGQGVNTF
many,TRBJ2-3,TRBD2,TRBV7-2,TGTGCCAGCAGCCCAAACCGCCCAGGACTAGCCCCTGGAGATACGCAGTATTTT,CASSPNRPGLAPGDTQYF
many,TRBJ2-1,TRBD2,TRBV4-3,TGCGCCAGCAGCCAAGATCGGGGGGGAAGTTACAATGAGCAGTTCTTC,CASSQDRGGSYNEQFF
many,TRBJ2-5,NA,TRBV7-9,TGTGCCAGCAGCTTAGGAACAGCCCAAGAGACCCAGTACTTC,CASSLGTAQETQYF
NA,TRBJ2-1,TRBD2,TRBV12-3/TRBV12-4,TGTGCCAGCAGTTTTGAAGCGGGGGGGCTAGGTGAGCAGTTCTTC,CASSFEAGGLGEQFF
many,TRBJ2-2,TRBD2,TRBV15,TGTGCCACCAGCAGAGCGCGCGGGGGGGAAGCCGGGGAGCTGTTTTTT,CATSRARGGEAGELFF
many,TRBJ2-7,NA,TRBV5-1,TGCGCCAGCAGCTCGGACATCTACGAGCAGTACTTC,CASSSDIYEQYF
NA,TRBJ2-1,NA,TRBV5-1,TGCGCCAGCAGCTTCGACACCGCCTACAATGAGCAGTTCTTC,CASSFDTAYNEQFF
many,TRBJ1-4,NA,TRBV4-1,TGCGCCAGCAGCCAATCAGTGGCACGGGGAACAACTAATGAAAAACTGTTTTTT,CASSQSVARGTTNEKLFF
many,TRBJ1-1,NA,TRBV7-2,TGTGCCAGCAGCCGTCAAACGGGGGGGAGCACTGAAGCTTTCTTT,CASSRQTGGSTEAFF
many,TRBJ1-1,TRBD1,TRBV27,TGTGCCAGCAGTTTACTCTCCCCGACAGGGTTGAACACTGAAGCTTTCTTT,CASSLLSPTGLNTEAFF
many,TRBJ2-1,TRBD2,TRBV5-5,TGTGCCAGCATCCGGACTAGCGGTAACAATGAGCAGTTCTTC,CASIRTSGNNEQFF
many,TRBJ2-1,NA,TRBV12-5,TGTGCTAGTGGTTTGGGTCTAGCCGGCAATGAGCAGTTCTTC,CASGLGLAGNEQFF
few,TRBJ2-1,NA,TRBV30,TGTGCCTGGAGTCCCTCCGATGAGCAGTTCTTC,CAWSPSDEQFF
NA,TRBJ1-2,NA,TRBV14,TGTGCCAGCAGCCACGGGGTTATGGATGGCTACACCTTC,CASSHGVMDGYTF
few,TRBJ2-7,NA,TRBV6-6,TGTGCCAGCAGCTACCAATATACATCCGTCGGAGAGCAGTACTTC,CASSYQYTSVGEQYF
many,TRBJ2-1,NA,TRBV9,TGTGCCAGCAGCGTAGGCGGAGGAGGATACAATGAGCAGTTCTTC,CASSVGGGGYNEQFF
NA,TRBJ1-5,NA,TRBV5-1,TGCGCCAGCAGCTTGGTGCCGGACAACCGGCAGCCCCAGCATTTT,CASSLVPDNRQPQHF
few,TRBJ1-2,NA,TRBV6-2/TRBV6-3,TGTGCCAGCAGAAATCCAGGGAACTATGGCTACACCTTC,CASRNPGNYGYTF
many,TRBJ1-1,TRBD1,TRBV15,TGTGCCACCAGCCTCCAGGGGGCCACTGAAGCTTTCTTT,CATSLQGATEAFF
many,TRBJ2-5,NA,TRBV7-9,TGTGCCAGCAGCTTAGTAGAAGGGTGGGAGACCCAGTACTTC,CASSLVEGWETQYF
many,TRBJ1-1,TRBD1,TRBV20-1,TGCAGTGCTAGACCCCAGGGGGAGAGTGAAGCTTTCTTT,CSARPQGESEAFF
few,TRBJ1-2,NA,TRBV9,TGTGCCAGCAGCGACCAACCAGGGAGGCAGGACTATGGCTACACCTTC,CASSDQPGRQDYGYTF
many,TRBJ2-3,TRBD2,TRBV6-4,TGTGCCAGCAGTGCCACTAGCGGGGGGGCCTTAGATACGCAGTATTTT,CASSATSGGALDTQYF
many,TRBJ2-7,TRBD1,TRBV5-1,TGCGCCAGCAGGCCGGGACAGGGCTACGAGCAGTACTTC,CASRPGQGYEQYF
NA,TRBJ2-7,NA,TRBV20-1,TGCAGTGCTTCCGGGACGGAGGGGTCGTACGAGCAGTACTTC,CSASGTEGSYEQYF
NA,TRBJ2-7,NA,TRBV27,TGTGCCAGCAGTGTCCGACGGGACTCCTACGAGCAGTACTTC,CASSVRRDSYEQYF
many,TRBJ2-5,TRBD2,TRBV6-2/TRBV6-3,TGTGCCAGCAGTCGAAGGCCTAGCGGGGGGCCGGAGACCCAGTACTTC,CASSRRPSGGPETQYF
few,TRBJ2-1,NA,TRBV29-1,TGCAGCGTCCGGGGAAATGAGCAGTTCTTC,CSVRGNEQFF
NA,TRBJ2-1,NA,TRBV7-2,TGTGCCAGCAGCTTAGGGAGCTTGGACAATGAGCAGTTCTTC,CASSLGSLDNEQFF
many,TRBJ2-5,NA,TRBV5-1,TGCGCCAGCAGCGCCGGAGCCAGCGCTAAAGAGACCCAGTACTTC,CASSAGASAKETQYF
few,TRBJ2-1,TRBD2,TRBV19,TGTGCCAGTAGTATCGTCCCAGCGGGGGGGCCGAATGAGCAGTTCTTC,CASSIVPAGGPNEQFF
NA,TRBJ2-4,TRBD2,TRBV20-1,TGCAGTGCCCCTGGGACTAATAGCATTCAGTACTTC,CSAPGTNSIQYF
many,TRBJ1-1,NA,TRBV6-2/TRBV6-3,TGTGCCAGCAGTTACCCGGGTTCGGGCACTGAAGCTTTCTTT,CASSYPGSGTEAFF
few,TRBJ2-1,TRBD1,TRBV6-6,TGTGCCAGCAAGGGACAGGGTTTCTTC,CASKGQGFF
many,TRBJ1-5,NA,TRBV9,TGTGCCAGCAGCGTAGGGGGAGCGGGTCAGCCCCAGCATTTT,CASSVGGAGQPQHF
few,TRBJ1-4,NA,TRBV19,TGTGCCAGTAGTAAATATTCACCCCCCGGGGGCGAAGGTGAAAAACTGTTTTTT,CASSKYSPPGGEGEKLFF
NA,TRBJ1-6,NA,TRBV7-2,TGTGCCAGCAGCCACCCGGGACCTAGAAATTCACCCCTCCACTTT,CASSHPGPRNSPLHF
NA,TRBJ2-7,TRBD1,TRBV9,TGTGCCAGCAGCGCCCAAACAGGGGCCACCTACGAGCAGTACTTC,CASSAQTGATYEQYF
many,TRBJ2-5,TRBD1,TRBV12-3/TRBV12-4,TGTGCCAGCAGTCAGGGACAGAGCCAAGAGACCCAGTACTTC,CASSQGQSQETQYF
few,TRBJ1-1,TRBD1,TRBV2,TGTGCCAGCAGCGGGGACAGGGAGACTGAAGCTTTCTTT,CASSGDRETEAFF
many,TRBJ1-3,NA,TRBV28,TGTGCCAGCAGCCTCCCCCCAGGACAGATCTCTGGAAACACCATATATTTT,CASSLPPGQISGNTIYF
many,TRBJ2-4,NA,TRBV5-1,TGCGCCAGCAGCTTGGAGGTCAGGGGAAACATTCAGTACTTC,CASSLEVRGNIQYF
few,TRBJ2-3,NA,TRBV20-1,TGCAGTGCTAGGGAGGGGCTTGTGGGGTTCACAGATACGCAGTATTTT,CSAREGLVGFTDTQYF
NA,TRBJ1-5,NA,TRBV3-1,TGTGCCAGCAGCCAGAAGCATAGCCTCAATCAGCCCCAGCATTTT,CASSQKHSLNQPQHF
NA,TRBJ2-2,NA,TRBV5-6,TGTGCCAGCAGCTCCAGGACAGTTTTCACCGGGGAGCTGTTTTTT,CASSSRTVFTGELFF
few,TRBJ2-3,TRBD2,TRBV11-2,TGTGCCAGCAGCTTAGCGGGGGGGCAAACAGATACGCAGTATTTT,CASSLAGGQTDTQYF